This is a list of T cell receptor beta chains from one sample in a study of blood T cell repertoires in COVID-19. Measured with immunoSEQ multiplex PCR; TCRdb has only the in-frame clones, and not every one. The sample yields 230,000 or so clones, about 80% seen once. The specimen was peripheral blood. All receptors derive from a man between 45 and 60 years old with active or convalescent COVID-19. The conserved cysteine and the conserved F or W are not part of the CDR3 here. Clone size is not always given. Where it is, it says once, few, many or a class for expanded clones.

>TRBJ1-5|-|TRBV11-2
ASSQTGAQPQH
>TRBJ2-5|-|TRBV19
ASARTKAGETQY
>TRBJ2-2|-|TRBV9
ASSARDSNTGELF
>TRBJ2-7|-|TRBV18
ASSPLDEQY
>TRBJ2-7|-|TRBV28
ASSPGGDRGLYEQY
>TRBJ1-5|-|TRBV6-5
ASSLTGGRNQPQH
>TRBJ2-1|-|TRBV27
ASSELGITDNEQF
>TRBJ2-1|-|TRBV5-1
ASSFGAAVENEQF
>TRBJ1-5|-|TRBV6-1
ASSETVNQPQH
>TRBJ1-3|once|TRBV10-3
AISEGTGRTGNTIY
>TRBJ2-7|-|TRBV7-8
ASSTPATGGGSYEQY
>TRBJ2-2|-|TRBV5-1
ASSSLLNTGELF
>TRBJ1-6|-|TRBV14
ASSQAVSSSPLH
>TRBJ2-3|-|TRBV2
ASSETLSGVLTDTQY